Shown below are 20 T cell receptor beta chains from a single sample sequenced in a study of control samples from healthy donors and cancer patients (dated by TCRdb to the early 2020s). Library preparation employed the immunoSEQ multiplex PCR assay. Drawn from immuneACCESS, this table holds only the in-frame rearrangements with V and J called that TCRdb kept. Clones are partly lost; checked studies trace under half to an unresolved V gene and leave the rest unexplained. The sample yields about 130,000 clones; approximately 90% were counted once. The ten largest clones add up to 2% to 3% of the sample. The source material was blood. These receptors all stem from a man aged 35 to 55 in good health.

The chain carries TRBV6-1 and TRBJ1-4, with 7 bases aligning to TRBD1. This CDR3 spans 17 amino acids. Germline V CDR1 and CDR2: MNHNS, SASEGT. The trim removed 0 bases at V and 3 bases at J, leaving 7 bases unmatched. Here the CDR3 reads CASSEAGQVTPNEKLFF. The CDR3 bases are TGTGCCAGCAGTGAAGCCGGACAGGTGACTCCTAATGAAAAACTGTTTTTT.

The chain joins TRBV9 to TRBJ2-2; D is unresolved. Trimming shortened V by 0 bases and J by 7 bases, and 4 bases separated the two germline ends. From germline, CDR1 is SGDLS and CDR2 YYNGEE. The CDR3 has 12 amino acids. The CDR3 DNA sequence: TGTGCCAGCAGCGTAGGTTACGGGGAGCTGTTTTTT. It yields the protein CASSVGYGELFF.

This clone was picked up one time. The DNA of the CDR3 is TGTGCCAGCAGTTTTGGGCCGGAAAACATTCAGTACTTC. Translating it yields CASSFGPENIQYF. This sequence joins TRBV12-3 or TRBV12-4 and TRBJ2-4; D uncertain. Trimming took off 3 bases at V and 5 bases at J, with 8 bases between the two ends. This CDR3 is 13 amino acids long.

The chain combines TRBV6-2 or TRBV6-3 with TRBJ2-7; D is uncertain. Trimming left V 0 bases short and J 7 bases short, with 10 bases between. Germline V lookup: CDR1 MNHEY, CDR2 SVGEGT. CDR3 length: 13 residues. The CDR3 region is CASSYSAKIEQYF. The CDR3 nucleotides read TGTGCCAGCAGTTACTCAGCAAAAATAGAGCAGTACTTC.

This chain's CDR3 is CASSSTASSYEQYF. The CDR3 nucleotides read TGTGCCAGCAGTTCGACAGCGTCCTCCTACGAGCAGTACTTC. V gene TRBV6-5 combines with J gene TRBJ2-7; TRBD1 is a possible D gene (5 bases). The CDR3 runs 14 residues. Trimming cost V 4 bases and J 0 bases, with 10 bases left between them. Germline V CDR1 and CDR2: MNHEY, SVGAGI.

V is TRBV5-8 and J is TRBJ2-3; possibly TRBD1 or TRBD2 for D (5 bases each). The germline V gene encodes CDR1 SGHTS and CDR2 YDEGEE. The ends were cut back, 2 bases at V and 4 bases at J, with 14 bases in the middle. The CDR3 extends over 15 amino acids. The CDR3 nucleotides are TGTGCCAGCAGCTTAGAGGGGCCGCCAGCAGATACGCAGTATTTT. Its protein is CASSLEGPPADTQYF.

The V gene is TRBV30, the J gene TRBJ2-7; 8 nucleotides match TRBD1. The CDR3 contains 14 residues. V gave up 7 bases and J gave up 5 bases; unmatched junction bases: 13. Germline CDR1 is GTSNPN and CDR2 is SVGIG (reference sequence). The CDR3 DNA follows: TGTGCCTCGGGACAGGAGAACTACCTAGACGAGCAGTACTTC. This gives the protein CASGQENYLDEQYF. The variable domain in full, with the rest retrieved from reference TRBV30 and TRBJ2-7, is SQTIHQWPATLVQPVGSPLSLECTVEGTSNPNLYWYRQAAGRGLQLLFYSVGIGQISSEVPQNLSASRPQDRQFILSSKKLLLSDSGFYLCASGQENYLDEQYFGPGTRLTVT.

For the CDR3, the DNA is TGTGCCAGCCCGGGACAGAACTATGGCTACACCTTC. Its translation: CASPGQNYGYTF. The chain is built from TRBV6-5 and TRBJ1-2, with TRBD1 identical over 7 bases. Germline-derived CDR1 and CDR2 are MNHEY and SVGAGI. This CDR3 region has 12 residues. V lost 8 bases and J lost 2; bases outside the gene matches: 2.

The rearrangement links TRBV27 to TRBJ2-3; D gene uncertain. Trimming cost V 3 bases and J 4 bases, with 11 bases left between them. This CDR3 spans 14 amino acids. Germline V CDR1 and CDR2: MNHEY, SMNVEV (reference sequence). CDR3 in amino acids: CASSFTQLADTQYF. In nucleotides, the CDR3 is TGTGCCAGCAGTTTTACACAGTTAGCAGATACGCAGTATTTT.

The chain joins TRBV4-2 to TRBJ2-3, with 7 bases that match TRBD2. The germline CDR1 and CDR2 sequences are LGHNA and YNFKEQ. This CDR3 region has 16 residues. V lost 2 bases, J lost 5 bases, and 10 bases stayed unmatched. CDR3: CASSQSWSGAKDTQYF. Here the CDR3 DNA reads TGTGCCAGCAGCCAATCTTGGAGCGGGGCGAAAGATACGCAGTATTTT.

The chain carries TRBV6-5 and TRBJ2-1; D ambiguous. The CDR3 consists of 12 residues. Germline CDR1 is MNHEY and CDR2 is SVGAGI. The V and J ends lost 8 bases and 5 bases respectively, with 10 bases between them. The chain's CDR3 is CASSRPDNEQFF. The CDR3 region has the DNA TGTGCCAGCTCTAGGCCCGACAATGAGCAGTTCTTC.

The V gene is TRBV27, the J gene TRBJ2-7; no clear D. The length of the CDR3 is 11 residues. The V and J ends lost 5 bases and 5 bases respectively, with 7 bases between them. Germline V gives CDR1 MNHEY, CDR2 SMNVEV (reference sequence). CDR3 loop: CASSLTHEQYF. In DNA form, the CDR3 reads TGTGCCAGCAGTCTCACTCACGAGCAGTACTTC.

The table lists this clone with a few counts. The rearrangement uses TRBV6-5 and TRBJ1-6; TRBD1 is a possible D gene (5 bases). CDR1 and CDR2 (germline): MNHEY, SVGAGI. CDR3 length: 14 amino acids. Trimming took 5 bases from V and 4 from J, leaving 9 bases between them. Written as DNA, the CDR3 is TGTGCCAGCAGTCCGGGACCTTATAATTCACCCCTCCACTTT. Translating it yields CASSPGPYNSPLHF.

V and J are TRBV10-1 and TRBJ2-1; possibly TRBD1 for D (6 bases). The CDR3 is 14 residues long. The germline CDR1 and CDR2 sequences are WNHNN and SYGVQD (reference sequence). V was shortened by 9 bases and J by 6 bases, with 18 bases between the two germline ends. CDR3 sequence reads: CASGRGGSVNEQFF. The CDR3 nucleotides read TGCGCCAGTGGCAGGGGTGGAAGTGTCAATGAGCAGTTCTTC.

This chain links TRBV3-1 (or the pseudogene TRBV3-2) with TRBJ1-6; D not resolved. The CDR3 length is 13 residues. Trimming left V 4 bases short and J 6 bases short, with 7 bases between. In germline, CDR1 is LGHDT, CDR2 YNNKEL (reference sequence). The CDR3 sequence is CASSPQFNSPLHF. In nucleotides, the CDR3 is TGTGCCAGCAGCCCACAATTTAATTCACCCCTCCACTTT.

CDR3 in DNA: TGTGCCAGCAGCCAATACGGGGAGACCCAGTACTTC. It codes for CASSQYGETQYF. The rearrangement links TRBV14 to TRBJ2-5; unclear D gene. In germline, CDR1 is SGHDN, CDR2 FVKESK. The length of the CDR3 is 12 residues. Trimming took 2 bases from V and 5 from J, leaving 6 bases between them.

The chain links TRBV4-2 to TRBJ1-5; D gene uncertain. The germline V gene has CDR1 LGHNA and CDR2 YNFKEQ. Trimming pared 2 bases from V and 4 bases from J, leaving 12 bases between. The CDR3 is made up of 15 amino acids. CDR3 DNA sequence: TGTGCCAGCAGCCAATCAATCCTAGGGAATCAGCCCCAGCATTTT. Encoded protein: CASSQSILGNQPQHF.

The chain recombines TRBV6-5 with TRBJ1-2; 7 positions agree with TRBD1. Germline V lookup: CDR1 MNHEY, CDR2 SVGAGI. The CDR3 covers 13 residues. The junction had 9 bases not matched to a gene; V was cut back by 7 bases and J by 7 bases. The CDR3 coding sequence is TGTGCCAGCACACTTACAGGGGTGGGTGGCTACACCTTC. Amino acids: CASTLTGVGGYTF.

This clone was counted between two and nine times. The chain is built from TRBV10-1 and TRBJ1-5; the D gene is possibly TRBD1 (5 bases). V was trimmed by 4 bases and J by 5 bases, leaving 6 bases between them. Per germline, CDR1 WNHNN and CDR2 SYGVQD (reference sequence). This CDR3 has 12 residues. This CDR3 is CASSVGDQPQHF. Written as DNA, the CDR3 is TGCGCCAGCAGTGTGGGGGATCAGCCCCAGCATTTT.

The V gene is TRBV5-1, the J gene TRBJ1-4; tentatively, D is TRBD1 (6 bases). Germline loops: CDR1 SGHRS, CDR2 YFSETQ. The CDR3 runs to 15 residues. The V end was cut by 4 bases, the J end by 6 bases, with 16 bases between. CDR3 coding DNA: TGCGCCAGCAGCACATCCGGGACACCAGATGAAAAACTGTTTTTT. Its protein is CASSTSGTPDEKLFF. Drawing the rest from reference TRBV5-1 and TRBJ1-4, the complete variable domain is KAGVTQTPRYLIKTRGQQVTLSCSPISGHRSVSWYQQTPGQGLQFLFEYFSETQRNKGNFPGRFSGRQFSNSRSEMNVSTLELGDSALYLCASSTSGTPDEKLFFGSGTQLSVL.